This T cell receptor (beta chain) derives from a study of response to subunit inactivated influenza vaccine. Study outcomes and limitations: With each seasonal influenza vaccination, the authors suggested, few new T cells are recruited.

TCRdb used MiXCR to reprocess the RT-PCR reads, holding one entry per CDR3 protein. The table records approximately 300,000 distinct CDR3 sequences, about 20% of them present only once. This clonotype was recorded at least ten times. Its antigen remains unidentified. Germline V CDR1 and CDR2: DFQATT, SNEGSKA (reference sequence). CDR3 length: 12 amino acids. Germline trimming cut 8 bases from V and 5 bases from J; bases unmatched to any gene: 2. The starting material was PBMCs from blood, obtained about 20 months after vaccination. The receptor comes from a man aged 50-75 years who received an inactivated influenza vaccine. This rearrangement joins TRBV20-1 to TRBJ2-3, with 12 bases that match TRBD2. CDR3 sequence (DNA): TGCAGTCCACTAGCGGGAGGAGATACGCAGTATTTT. Amino acids: CSPLAGGDTQYF.